The 24 T cell receptor beta chains listed next were all sequenced from one sample in a study of response to subunit inactivated influenza vaccine. Each CDR3 protein is one row after TCRdb ran MiXCR on the RT-PCR reads. The sample has approximately 730,000 distinct CDR3 sequences, approximately 15% seen once; the top ten hold around 6.5%. The sequenced sample was PBMCs from blood, obtained around two weeks before vaccination. These receptor sequences come from a man between 45 and 60 years old who received an inactivated influenza vaccine.

The chain links TRBV4-3 to TRBJ2-2; D not certain. The CDR3 spans 13 residues. Between the trimmed V and J ends, which lost 3 bases and 4 bases, there was a span of 6 bases. Per the germline V gene, CDR1 is LGHNA and CDR2 is YSLEER. The CDR3 protein is CASSHIGTGELFF. CDR3 in DNA: TGCGCCAGCAGCCATATTGGCACCGGGGAGCTGTTTTTT.

The V gene is TRBV20-1, the J gene TRBJ2-7; TRBD1 matches 11 bases. The CDR3 covers 14 residues. Germline V lookup: CDR1 DFQATT, CDR2 SNEGSKA (reference sequence). V gave up 5 bases and J gave up 7 bases; unmatched junction bases: 10. The CDR3, as DNA: TGCAGTGCTTGGCCTGGGACAGGGGGGGAAGAGCAGTACTTC. Protein product: CSAWPGTGGEEQYF.

The chain recombines TRBV19 with TRBJ1-2, with TRBD1 as a possible D gene (5 bases). With 3 bases removed from V and 6 bases from J, the gap between germline ends came to 20 bases. CDR3 length equals 16 residues. Germline loops: CDR1 LNHDA, CDR2 SQIVND (reference sequence). The CDR3 is CASSMRSTRVVHGYTF. DNA for the CDR3: TGTGCCAGTAGTATGCGGTCCACCAGGGTAGTTCATGGCTACACCTTC.

The genes are TRBV11-2 and TRBJ2-4; D is unresolved. Looked up from germline, CDR1 is SGHAT and CDR2 is FQNNGV. The CDR3 has 18 residues. The V end was cut by 5 bases, the J end by 0 bases, with 20 bases between. For the CDR3, the DNA is TGTGCCAGCAGCGCTAATGTCAGGTGGTCCCTAGCCAAAAACATTCAGTACTTC. Translation: CASSANVRWSLAKNIQYF.

The chain combines TRBV4-1 with TRBJ1-2; maybe TRBD1 (5 bases). The V end was cut by 2 bases, the J end by 7 bases, with 20 bases between. Germline V gene sequence: CDR1 MGHRA, CDR2 YSYEKL. This CDR3 comprises 16 residues. CDR3 region: CASSQWLYNQGSGYTF. CDR3 bases: TGCGCCAGCAGCCAATGGTTATATAACCAGGGTTCTGGCTACACCTTC.

This clonotype was counted only a few times. V usage is TRBV11-2 and J usage is TRBJ2-7; D remains ambiguous. The CDR3 spans 14 residues. V lost 1 base, J lost 7 bases, and 14 bases lay in between. CDR1 is SGHAT and CDR2 is FQNNGV in the germline V gene. CDR3 nucleotide sequence: TGTGCCAGCAGCTTAGCTGGGAACTCCCAGGAGCAGTACTTC. It encodes CASSLAGNSQEQYF. Full variable domain (remainder filled in from reference TRBV11-2 and TRBJ2-7): EAGVAQSPRYKIIEKRQSVAFWCNPISGHATLYWYQQILGQGPKLLIQFQNNGVVDDSQLPKDRFSAERLKGVDSTLKIQPAKLEDSAVYLCASSLAGNSQEQYFGPGTRLTVT.

The V call is TRBV21-1, the J call TRBJ2-7; the table names TRBD1, a call not compared with the DNA. TRBV21-1 has pseudogene status. This CDR3 comprises 13 residues. CDR3 residues: CASSAYRDYEQYF. The CDR3 coding sequence is TGTGCCAGCAGCGCCTACAGGGACTACGAGCAGTACTTC.

The V and J genes are TRBV27 and TRBJ2-5, with TRBD1 matching 9 bases. Germline V gene lookup returns CDR1 MNHEY and CDR2 SMNVEV (reference sequence). With 3 bases clipped from V and 9 bases from J, the junction kept 17 bases outside the gene matches. This CDR3 comprises 17 residues. The CDR3 DNA is TGTGCCAGCAGTTTGGAGGAACAGGGGGCTAAAGCTGAGGCCCAGTACTTC. Translated: CASSLEEQGAKAEAQYF.

This rearrangement joins TRBV2 to TRBJ2-1, with D possibly matching TRBD2 (6 bases). This CDR3 is built from 13 residues. Germline lookup yields CDR1 SNHLY and CDR2 FYNNEI. The V and J ends lost 10 bases and 5 bases respectively, with 15 bases between them. CDR3 amino acids: CATWGDFNNEQFF. The CDR3 bases are TGTGCCACCTGGGGGGACTTTAACAATGAGCAGTTCTTC.

Ten or more counts support this clonotype. The chain is built from TRBV7-8 and TRBJ2-2, with 9 nucleotides matching TRBD1. The CDR3 extends over 15 amino acids. The J segment lost 4 bases and the V segment lost 5 bases, leaving 5 bases of the junction unmatched. The germline gives CDR1 SGHVS, CDR2 FQNEAQ. This chain's CDR3 is CASSRQGVGTGELFF. The CDR3 DNA reads as TGTGCCAGCAGCCGACAGGGGGTCGGCACCGGGGAGCTGTTTTTT.

At least ten counts were recorded for this clonotype. CDR3 nucleotide sequence: TGTGCCATCAGTGAGCCGACGGGACTGTCCTACAATGAGCAGTTCTTC. Amino acid sequence: CAISEPTGLSYNEQFF. The rearrangement joins TRBV10-3 to TRBJ2-1, with D tentatively TRBD2 (6 bases). The V end lost 2 bases, the J end lost 1 base, and 12 bases lay between the germline ends. This CDR3 contains 16 residues. Germline CDR1 is ENHRY and CDR2 is SYGVKD.

This clonotype was counted between two and nine times. The CDR3, as DNA: TGTGCCAGCAGCTTTGGGGACATGGGGACTGAAGCTTTCTTT. Translated: CASSFGDMGTEAFF. The V call is TRBV9, the J call TRBJ1-1, with TRBD1 as a possible D gene (6 bases). V lost 4 bases and J 5 bases, leaving 15 bases between the germline ends. This CDR3 contains 14 residues. Germline V lookup: CDR1 SGDLS, CDR2 YYNGEE.

This clonotype came up a few times. The rearrangement links TRBV28 to TRBJ2-1; 15 positions agree with TRBD2. The J segment lost 16 bases and the V segment lost 7 bases, leaving 11 bases of the junction unmatched. Germline CDR1 is MDHEN and CDR2 is SYDVKM. The CDR3 covers 14 residues. CDR3 in amino acids: CASNFPGLAGGQFF. CDR3 nucleotides: TGTGCCAGCAATTTCCCGGGACTAGCGGGAGGTCAATTCTTC.

The chain recombines TRBV10-3 with TRBJ1-2; no firm D call. The CDR3 extends over 14 amino acids. V lost 4 bases and J 7 bases, leaving 16 bases between the germline ends. Germline lookup yields CDR1 ENHRY and CDR2 SYGVKD. The CDR3 DNA reads TGTGCCATCAGTGGGCGGATGGCAGTATCTGGCTACACCTTC. Residues: CAISGRMAVSGYTF.

The chain uses TRBV18 and TRBJ1-4; possibly TRBD1 for D (5 bases). V lost 0 bases, J lost 8 bases, and 13 bases lay in between. Looked up from germline, CDR1 is KGHSH and CDR2 is LQKENI. This CDR3 contains 15 residues. The CDR3 nucleotides read TGTGCCAGCTCACCACCGACCGAAGCAGGGGAAAAACTGTTTTTT. It codes for CASSPPTEAGEKLFF.

This clonotype was seen more than once but under ten times. The genes are TRBV20-1 and TRBJ1-2; 10 bases fit TRBD1. Germline V gene sequence: CDR1 DFQATT, CDR2 SNEGSKA (reference sequence). After removal of 1 base from V and 7 bases from J, the junction contained 3 bases not matched to a gene. This CDR3 is built from 13 residues. This CDR3 reads CSARGTGGTGYTF. The CDR3 DNA is TGCAGTGCTAGAGGGACAGGGGGTACTGGCTACACCTTC.

The genes are TRBV19 and TRBJ2-3, with 10 bases lining up with TRBD2. V lost 7 bases, J lost 8 bases, and 12 bases stayed unmatched. The CDR3 consists of 15 residues. In germline, CDR1 is LNHDA, CDR2 SQIVND (reference sequence). CDR3 nucleotide sequence: TGTGCCAGTAATGATGAAGCGGGAGGGCGGGGTACGCAGTATTTT. Amino acid sequence: CASNDEAGGRGTQYF.

This clonotype was seen at least ten times. The chain joins TRBV27 to TRBJ2-7; D possibly matches TRBD1 or TRBD2 (6 bases each). The V and J ends lost 10 bases and 5 bases respectively, with 24 bases between them. The CDR3 extends over 15 amino acids. Per the germline V gene, CDR1 is MNHEY and CDR2 is SMNVEV (reference sequence). In DNA, the CDR3 is TGTGCCACCAAAGCCGGATGGGGGGCTGGTAACGAGCAGTACTTC. Translated, it gives CATKAGWGAGNEQYF.

This clonotype showed up just a few times. The V call is TRBV29-1, the J call TRBJ2-7, with 8 positions matching TRBD1. The CDR3 contains 14 residues. With V trimmed by 6 bases and J by 1 base, 8 bases remained unmatched. Germline-derived CDR1 and CDR2 are SQVTM and ANQGSEA. This CDR3 reads CSVLPGTGSYEQYF. The CDR3 coding sequence is TGCAGCGTACTACCCGGGACAGGTTCCTACGAGCAGTACTTC.

This clonotype was seen a handful of times. This CDR3 is CASRRQGSYSYEQYF. The CDR3 nucleotides read TGTGCCAGCAGGAGACAGGGTTCCTACTCCTACGAGCAGTACTTC. V is TRBV28 and J is TRBJ2-7; 7 bases align to TRBD1. The CDR3 has 15 amino acids. The V gene end was trimmed by 6 bases and the J gene end by 0 bases; junction bases not matched to a gene: 8. Germline CDR1 and CDR2: MDHEN and SYDVKM. The whole variable domain, remainder taken from reference TRBV28 and TRBJ2-7, is DVKVTQSSRYLVKRTGEKVFLECVQDMDHENMFWYRQDPGLGLRLIYFSYDVKMKEKGDIPEGYSVSREKKERFSLILESASTNQTSMYLCASRRQGSYSYEQYFGPGTRLTVT.

In this sample, this clonotype turned up a few times. V usage is TRBV20-1 and J usage is TRBJ1-1; 10 bases align to TRBD1. The CDR3 runs 14 residues. Germline V lookup: CDR1 DFQATT, CDR2 SNEGSKA (reference sequence). With V trimmed by 7 bases and J by 4 bases, 9 bases remained unmatched. CDR3 amino acids: CSVPGQGRATEAFF. In DNA, the CDR3 is TGCAGTGTACCGGGACAGGGGAGGGCCACTGAAGCTTTCTTT.

In this sample, this clonotype turned up a few times. V usage is TRBV10-3 and J usage is TRBJ2-3; 11 bases are shared with TRBD2. The CDR3 is 14 residues long. Unmatched junction bases numbered 10, after V lost 6 bases and J lost 11 bases. Per germline, CDR1 ENHRY and CDR2 SYGVKD. Written as DNA, the CDR3 is TGTGCCATCAGGACTAGCGGGGATTCTCTTGGGCAGTATTTT. It codes for CAIRTSGDSLGQYF.

The genes are TRBV7-9 and TRBJ1-5; D is unclear. Germline V gene data show CDR1 as SEHNR and CDR2 as FQNEAQ (reference sequence). The CDR3 is made up of 15 amino acids. V was shortened by 5 bases and J by 3 bases, with 14 bases between the two germline ends. CDR3 in DNA: TGTGCCAGCAGCCTCATCGGTGGGGTCAATCAGCCCCAGCATTTT. The encoded protein is CASSLIGGVNQPQHF.

This chain joins TRBV10-3 and TRBJ2-1; D is possibly TRBD1 (5 bases). Trimming took off 0 bases at V and 3 bases at J, with 12 bases between the two ends. The CDR3 covers 16 residues. Germline assignment: CDR1 ENHRY and CDR2 SYGVKD. CDR3 region: CAISESTGPIYNEQFF. The CDR3 nucleotides are TGTGCCATCAGTGAGTCCACAGGCCCGATCTACAATGAGCAGTTCTTC.